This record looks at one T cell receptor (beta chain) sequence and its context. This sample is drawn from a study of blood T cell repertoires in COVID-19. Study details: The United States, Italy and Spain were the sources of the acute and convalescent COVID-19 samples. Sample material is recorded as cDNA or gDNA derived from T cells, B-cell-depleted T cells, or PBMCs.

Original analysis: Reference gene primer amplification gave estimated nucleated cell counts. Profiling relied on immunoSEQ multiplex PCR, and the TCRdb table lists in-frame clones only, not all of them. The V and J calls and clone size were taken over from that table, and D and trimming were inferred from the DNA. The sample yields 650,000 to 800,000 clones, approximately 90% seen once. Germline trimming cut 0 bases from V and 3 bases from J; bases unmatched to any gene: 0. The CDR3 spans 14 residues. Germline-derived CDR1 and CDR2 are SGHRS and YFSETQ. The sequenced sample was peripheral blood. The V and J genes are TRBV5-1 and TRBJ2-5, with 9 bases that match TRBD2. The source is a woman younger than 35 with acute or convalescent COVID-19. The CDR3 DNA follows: TGCGCCAGCAGCTTGGTAGCGGGGGAAGAGACCCAGTACTTC. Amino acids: CASSLVAGEETQYF.